The present T cell receptor (beta chain) was sequenced within a study of T cells after posttransplantation cyclophosphamide. This related bone marrow graft donor gave peripheral blood on the day of marrow donation. This clone was recorded many times. The target antigen is unknown. CDR3 length: 16 amino acids. Per germline, CDR1 MGHRA and CDR2 YSYEKL. V was shortened by 4 bases and J by 1 base, with 14 bases between the two germline ends. Measured with immunoSEQ multiplex PCR; TCRdb has only the in-frame clones, and not every one. The sample includes tens of thousands of clones, none of them occurring once. Broader study findings: Skin or GI-infiltrating T cells shared few TRB sequences with blood. Donor CD8+ memory clones often dominated recipient blood repertoires at later times. After PTCy, TRB diversity resembled that of CNI/methotrexate controls.

The sequence derives from an older woman in good health, CMV-negative, and a related stem cell transplant donor. The sample taken for sequencing was PBMCs. The chain employs TRBV4-1 and TRBJ1-3; TRBD1 might be the D (6 bases). CDR3 DNA sequence: TGCGCCAGCAGCCGAGGGTCACAGGGTTCTGGAAACACCATATATTTT. Translated: CASSRGSQGSGNTIYF.